The sequence of this T cell receptor (beta chain) was determined in a study of blood T cell repertoires in COVID-19. Overall study context: T cells, B-cell-depleted T cells, or PBMCs supplied cDNA or gDNA.

With V trimmed by 3 bases and J by 0 bases, 8 bases remained unmatched. CDR3 length equals 18 residues. In germline, CDR1 is MGHRA, CDR2 YSYEKL. As handled by the study authors: How many nucleated cells were present was estimated from reference gene primer amplification. Libraries were prepared by immunoSEQ multiplex PCR; TCRdb keeps only in-frame clonotypes and omits some of them. For V, J and clone size, that table is used; D and trimming come from the DNA. The table shows under 200,000 clones, with about 85% occurring only once. J is TRBJ2-1 and V is TRBV4-1; 10 bases fit TRBD2. The receptor was derived from a man in his sixties who had recovered from COVID-19. Source material: peripheral blood. DNA for the CDR3: TGCGCCAGCAGCCAGATTATAGGACTAGCGGCCTCCTACAATGAGCAGTTCTTC. Translating it yields CASSQIIGLAASYNEQFF.